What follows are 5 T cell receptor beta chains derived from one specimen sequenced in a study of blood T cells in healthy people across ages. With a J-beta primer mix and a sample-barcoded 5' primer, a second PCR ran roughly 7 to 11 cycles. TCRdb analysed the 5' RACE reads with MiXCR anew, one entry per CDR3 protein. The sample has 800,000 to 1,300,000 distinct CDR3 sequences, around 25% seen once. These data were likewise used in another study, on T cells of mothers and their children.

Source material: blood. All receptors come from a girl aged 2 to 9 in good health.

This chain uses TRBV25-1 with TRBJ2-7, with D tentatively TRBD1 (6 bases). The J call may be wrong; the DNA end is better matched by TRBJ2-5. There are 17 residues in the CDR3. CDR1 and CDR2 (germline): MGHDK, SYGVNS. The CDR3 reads CASSRLFGRGTEETQYF. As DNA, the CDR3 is TGTGCCAGCAGTCGATTATTCGGCAGGGGCACCGAAGAGACCCAGTACTTC.

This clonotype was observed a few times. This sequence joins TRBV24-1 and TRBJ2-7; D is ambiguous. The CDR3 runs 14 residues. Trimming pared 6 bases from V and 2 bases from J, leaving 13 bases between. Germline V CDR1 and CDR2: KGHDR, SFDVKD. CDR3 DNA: TGTGCCACCAGTCCGGCAAAAACGCCCTACGAGCAGTACTTC. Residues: CATSPAKTPYEQYF.

For the CDR3, the DNA is TGTGCCAGCAGCTATCCTTGGGATGGTCAGCCCCAGCATTTT. Its translation: CASSYPWDGQPQHF. The rearrangement uses TRBV28 and TRBJ1-5; D ambiguous. V was shortened by 6 bases and J by 6 bases, with 15 bases between the two germline ends. The CDR3 sequence is 14 residues long. CDR1 is MDHEN and CDR2 is SYDVKM in the germline V gene.

The CDR3 reads CASSLAGGASYEQYF. The CDR3 DNA reads as TGTGCCAGCAGTTTAGCAGGGGGCGCCTCCTACGAGCAGTACTTC. This sequence joins TRBV28 and TRBJ2-7; 8 nucleotides match TRBD1. Germline assignment: CDR1 MDHEN and CDR2 SYDVKM. The V gene end was trimmed by 2 bases and the J gene end by 0 bases; junction bases not matched to a gene: 3. This CDR3 has 15 residues.

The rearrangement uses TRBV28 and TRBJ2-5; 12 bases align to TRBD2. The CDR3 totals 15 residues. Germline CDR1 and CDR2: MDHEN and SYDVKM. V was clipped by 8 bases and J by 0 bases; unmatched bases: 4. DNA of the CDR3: TGTGCCAGCCGACTAGCGGGAGAGTACCAAGAGACCCAGTACTTC. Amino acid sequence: CASRLAGEYQETQYF.